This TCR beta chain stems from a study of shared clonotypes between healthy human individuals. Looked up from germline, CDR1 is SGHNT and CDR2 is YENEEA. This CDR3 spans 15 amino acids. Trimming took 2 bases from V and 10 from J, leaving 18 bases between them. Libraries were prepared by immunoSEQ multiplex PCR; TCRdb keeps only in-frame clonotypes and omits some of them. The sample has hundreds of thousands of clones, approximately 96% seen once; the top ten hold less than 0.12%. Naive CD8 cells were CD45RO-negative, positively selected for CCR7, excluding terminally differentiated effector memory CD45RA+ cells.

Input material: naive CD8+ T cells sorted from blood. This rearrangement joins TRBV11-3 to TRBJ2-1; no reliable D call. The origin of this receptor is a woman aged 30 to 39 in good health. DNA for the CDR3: TGTGCCAGCAGCTTAAAGTCGGGCCCACTTGAGGAGCAGTTCTTC. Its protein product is CASSLKSGPLEEQFF.